One and the same sample provided the 8 T cell receptor beta chains below, sequenced in a study of blood T cell repertoires in COVID-19. Some clones are missing from TCRdb's copy, which holds only in-frame ones; the method was immunoSEQ multiplex PCR. This sample has 200,000 to 250,000 clones, with just over 85% found just once. Input material: PBMCs or T cells enriched from blood (not recorded which). The origin of the receptors is a woman in her forties or fifties with acute COVID-19.

The J gene is TRBJ1-2, the V gene TRBV6-6, with a possible D match to TRBD1 (6 bases). The CDR3 is 14 amino acids. CDR1 and CDR2 (germline): MNHNY, SVGAGI (reference sequence). Trimming shortened V by 8 bases and J by 0 bases, and 13 bases separated the two germline ends. CDR3 in amino acids: CASLRDIANYGYTF. The CDR3 nucleotides read TGTGCCAGCCTCCGGGACATCGCTAACTATGGCTACACCTTC.

This clone appeared a single time. The V and J genes are TRBV7-3 and TRBJ1-4; TRBD1 matches 10 bases. Germline assignment: CDR1 SGHTA and CDR2 FQGTGA. CDR3 size: 15 residues. Trimming at V came to 2 bases and at J to 6 bases, leaving 3 bases not matched to a gene. CDR3 coding DNA: TGTGCCAGCAGCTTATATGGGACAGGGGATGAAAAACTGTTTTTT. Its translation is CASSLYGTGDEKLFF. The full variable domain, rest sourced from reference TRBV7-3 and TRBJ1-4, is GAGVSQTPSNKVTEKGKYVELRCDPISGHTALYWYRQSLGQGPEFLIYFQGTGAADDSGLPNDRFFAVRPEGSVSTLKIQRTERGDSAVYLCASSLYGTGDEKLFFGSGTQLSVL.

The rearrangement uses TRBV30 and TRBJ1-1, with D unclear. Germline V gene sequence: CDR1 GTSNPN, CDR2 SVGIG (reference sequence). Trimming left V 0 bases short and J 6 bases short, with 5 bases between. The CDR3 spans 11 residues. CDR3 loop: CAWSVAAEAFF. Written as DNA, the CDR3 is TGTGCCTGGAGTGTGGCAGCTGAAGCTTTCTTT. The full variable domain, completed using reference TRBV30 and TRBJ1-1, is SQTIHQWPATLVQPVGSPLSLECTVEGTSNPNLYWYRQAAGRGLQLLFYSVGIGQISSEVPQNLSASRPQDRQFILSSKKLLLSDSGFYLCAWSVAAEAFFGQGTRLTVV.

This chain joins TRBV30 and TRBJ1-4, with 8 bases aligning to TRBD1. With 2 bases clipped from V and 7 bases from J, the junction kept 9 bases outside the gene matches. Germline CDR1 reads GTSNPN; CDR2 reads SVGIG (reference sequence). The CDR3 covers 15 residues. CDR3 sequence (DNA): TGTGCCTGGAGTAAACGGGGACAGGAGACTGAAAAACTGTTTTTT. It specifies CAWSKRGQETEKLFF.

V gene TRBV5-1 combines with J gene TRBJ1-5, with a weak D call TRBD1 (6 bases). V was trimmed by 0 bases and J by 9 bases, leaving 10 bases between them. This CDR3 has 13 amino acids. CDR1 and CDR2 from the germline V gene are SGHRS and YFSETQ. For the CDR3, the DNA is TGCGCCAGCAGCTTGGGTGGGGGCCGGCCCCAGCATTTT. Translated: CASSLGGGRPQHF.

This chain joins TRBV5-4 and TRBJ2-7; 10 bases fit TRBD2. J was trimmed by 1 base and V by 6 bases; bases with no gene match: 10. CDR1 SGHNT and CDR2 YYREEE come from the germline V gene (reference sequence). The CDR3 consists of 16 residues. This CDR3 reads CASTRRGLAPSYEQYF. CDR3 bases: TGTGCCAGCACCCGGAGGGGACTAGCGCCATCCTACGAGCAGTACTTC. The whole variable domain, remainder taken from reference TRBV5-4 and TRBJ2-7, is ETGVTQSPTHLIKTRGQQVTLRCSSQSGHNTVSWYQQALGQGPQFIFQYYREEENGRGNFPPRFSGLQFPNYSSELNVNALELDDSALYLCASTRRGLAPSYEQYFGPGTRLTVT.

The V gene is TRBV12-3 or TRBV12-4, the J gene TRBJ1-2; 8 nucleotides align to TRBD1. The length of the CDR3 is 11 residues. V lost 6 bases to trimming and J lost 7 bases; unmatched junction nucleotides: 1. The CDR3 loop reads CASRQGAGYTF. The DNA of the CDR3 is TGTGCCAGCAGGCAGGGGGCTGGCTACACCTTC.

The V gene is TRBV30, the J gene TRBJ2-1, with D perhaps TRBD2 (6 bases). V lost 4 bases to trimming and J lost 4 bases, with 14 bases between them. The germline V gene has CDR1 GTSNPN and CDR2 SVGIG (reference sequence). This CDR3 has 14 residues. The CDR3 spells CAWKPNAGYNEQFF. In nucleotides, the CDR3 is TGTGCCTGGAAGCCCAACGCGGGGTACAATGAGCAGTTCTTC. Based on the CDR3 plus reference TRBV30 and TRBJ2-1, the full variable domain is SQTIHQWPATLVQPVGSPLSLECTVEGTSNPNLYWYRQAAGRGLQLLFYSVGIGQISSEVPQNLSASRPQDRQFILSSKKLLLSDSGFYLCAWKPNAGYNEQFFGPGTRLTVL.